This T cell receptor (beta chain) derives from a study of T cells in Graves' hyperthyroidism and ophthalmopathy. Study-wide results and caveats: Patients with ophthalmopathy were separated from those with stable hyperthyroidism by a 13 V-J model. Ophthalmopathy, as predicted by the model, came a median 6.5 months after the prediction.

TCR beta CDR3 region amplification was performed from RNA transcripts. Using the HTBI primer set, a first-round RT-PCR was run on the TCR CDR3. MiXCR, run by TCRdb on the multiplex PCR reads, gives a single entry per CDR3 protein. The data hold 490,000 or so distinct CDR3 sequences, with 46% observed a single time. Deletions cut 4 bases from V and 1 base from J, with 7 bases between. The germline CDR1 and CDR2 sequences are SGHDN and FVKESK. This CDR3 has 13 residues. Patients having uncontrolled infection, another autoimmune disease, pregnancy or lactation were not included. Each diagnosis was grounded in clinical symptoms, serum thyroxine and TRAb, thyroid ultrasound, and orbital computed tomography. This clonotype was found a few times. Its cognate antigen is unknown.

The sample comprised peripheral blood or thyroid tissue (not recorded which). This clonotype originated in an adult woman with Graves' disease, either hyperthyroidism or ophthalmopathy (not recorded which). The V gene is TRBV14, the J gene TRBJ1-1, with D uncertain. The CDR3: CASSPPRNTEAFF. Here the CDR3 DNA reads TGTGCCAGCAGCCCCCCTAGGAACACTGAAGCTTTCTTT.